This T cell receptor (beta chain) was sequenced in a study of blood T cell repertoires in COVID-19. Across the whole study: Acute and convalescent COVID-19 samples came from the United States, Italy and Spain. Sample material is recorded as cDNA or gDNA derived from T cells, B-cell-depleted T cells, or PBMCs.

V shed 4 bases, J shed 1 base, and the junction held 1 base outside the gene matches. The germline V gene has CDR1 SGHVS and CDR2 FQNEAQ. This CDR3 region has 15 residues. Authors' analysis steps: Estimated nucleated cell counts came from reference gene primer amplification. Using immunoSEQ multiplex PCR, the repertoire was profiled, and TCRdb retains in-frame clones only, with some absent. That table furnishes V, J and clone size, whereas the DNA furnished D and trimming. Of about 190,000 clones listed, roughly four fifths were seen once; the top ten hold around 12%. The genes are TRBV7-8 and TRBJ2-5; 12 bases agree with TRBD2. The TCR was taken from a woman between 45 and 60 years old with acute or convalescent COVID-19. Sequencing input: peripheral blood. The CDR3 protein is CASSSSGGVQETQYF. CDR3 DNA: TGTGCCAGCAGCTCTAGCGGGGGGGTCCAAGAGACCCAGTACTTC.